The 25 T cell receptor beta chains in this list originate from one sample, sequenced in a study of CXCR3-negative and CXCR3-positive naive CD8 T cells. The TRB cDNA libraries were prepared by 5' RACE with UMI labels. Each CDR3 protein gets one entry in TCRdb, which reprocessed the 5' RACE reads and gives no DNA. The ten top clones account for 0.29%, within a sample of about 120,000 distinct CDR3 sequences. Sequences were obtained from naive CXCR3- CD8+ T cells from blood. Subset denoted: CD45RO-CCR7+CD27+CD95- naive CD8+ T cells lacking CXCR3 (TNR3-). Receptors originate from a human donor in good health. Some clones in this sample may be carry-over from other donors' samples.

The V gene is TRBV5-4, the J gene TRBJ2-7; TCRdb names TRBD1, which stays unverified in the absence of DNA. This CDR3 has 13 amino acids. The germline gives CDR1 SGHNT, CDR2 YYREEE (reference sequence). CDR3: CASSSGTGHEQYF.

The chain joins TRBV6-2 or TRBV6-3 to TRBJ2-1; checking the TCRdb D call of TRBD2 is not possible without DNA. Germline V gene lookup returns CDR1 MNHEY and CDR2 SVGEGT. The length of the CDR3 is 16 residues. CDR3 residues: CASSLLAEGSHNEQFF.

The rearrangement joins TRBV15 to TRBJ2-3; the TCRdb call, TRBD1, lacks DNA for checking. This CDR3 spans 15 amino acids. Germline CDR1 is LNHNV and CDR2 is YYDKDF (reference sequence). The CDR3 sequence is CATSPGTASTDTQYF. Supplemented by reference TRBV15 and TRBJ2-3, the full variable domain reads DAMVIQNPRYQVTQFGKPVTLSCSQTLNHNVMYWYQQKSSQAPKLLFHYYDKDFNNEADTPDNFQSRRPNTSFCFLDIRSPGLGDTAMYLCATSPGTASTDTQYFGPGTRLTVL.

The rearrangement links TRBV19 to TRBJ2-2; no DNA is available, so the TRBD1 call from TCRdb remains unchecked. Germline CDR1 LNHDA, CDR2 SQIVND (reference sequence). CDR3 size: 16 residues. CDR3 loop: CASSIGLGPTTGELFF.

The chain uses TRBV7-9 and TRBJ2-5. There are 11 residues in the CDR3. Per the germline V gene, CDR1 is SEHNR and CDR2 is FQNEAQ (reference sequence). CDR3 protein: CARSSWETQYF.

The V and J genes are TRBV29-1 and TRBJ1-2; the D call from TCRdb, TRBD1, cannot be confirmed without DNA. CDR1 SQVTM and CDR2 ANQGSEA come from the germline V gene. This CDR3 region has 14 residues. Here the CDR3 reads CSVTPTPGDYGYTF.

The chain's CDR3 is CASSVASSGDNEQFF. The rearrangement joins TRBV9 to TRBJ2-1; TCRdb proposes TRBD1, but this gene call is untestable without DNA. There are 15 residues in the CDR3. CDR1 is SGDLS, CDR2 YYNGEE, per germline.

V usage is TRBV29-1 and J usage is TRBJ2-7; TCRdb reports TRBD1, a call that lacks DNA to check it against. The CDR3 extends over 12 amino acids. The V gene's germline CDR1 is SQVTM and CDR2 ANQGSEA. The CDR3 region is CSVATDSYEQYF.

The chain recombines TRBV9 with TRBJ1-1. This CDR3 region has 13 residues. Germline V gene sequence: CDR1 SGDLS, CDR2 YYNGEE. CDR3 in amino acids: CASSPGTEGAAFF.

This chain connects TRBV7-9 to TRBJ1-2. CDR3 length: 12 amino acids. Germline V gives CDR1 SEHNR, CDR2 FQNEAQ (reference sequence). CDR3 protein: CASSLGLNGYTF. The variable domain in full, with the rest retrieved from reference TRBV7-9 and TRBJ1-2, is DTGVSQNPRHKITKRGQNVTFRCDPISEHNRLYWYRQTLGQGPEFLTYFQNEAQLEKSRLLSDRFSAERPKGSFSTLEIQRTEQGDSAMYLCASSLGLNGYTFGSGTRLTVV.

CDR3 sequence reads: CASSENSRPYEQYF. The chain couples TRBV2 to TRBJ2-7. The CDR3 loop spans 14 amino acids. Germline assignment: CDR1 SNHLY and CDR2 FYNNEI.

The gene calls are TRBV12-3 or TRBV12-4 and TRBJ2-2; there is no DNA to check the TCRdb D call of TRBD1. The CDR3 is 16 residues long. CDR3 residues: CASSTPGTVNTGELFF.

This chain connects TRBV12-3 or TRBV12-4 to TRBJ1-1; TCRdb indicates TRBD1, and absent DNA this call remains unverified. CDR3 length: 14 amino acids. CDR3 protein: CASTLKGGNTEAFF.

The rearrangement links TRBV7-2 to TRBJ1-1. The CDR3 has 14 residues. CDR1 is SGHTA and CDR2 is FQGNSA in the germline V gene. The CDR3 region is CASSFRGINTEAFF. The whole variable domain, remainder taken from reference TRBV7-2 and TRBJ1-1, is GAGVSQSPSNKVTEKGKDVELRCDPISGHTALYWYRQSLGQGLEFLIYFQGNSAPDKSGLPSDRFSAERTGGSVSTLTIQRTQQEDSAVYLCASSFRGINTEAFFGQGTRLTVV.

V and J are TRBV12-3 or TRBV12-4 and TRBJ2-2. The CDR3 is 12 amino acids. The CDR3 loop reads CASGSYTGELFF.

The chain is built from TRBV21-1 and TRBJ2-7; TCRdb's D call of TRBD1 is untestable without DNA. TRBV21-1 is a listed pseudogene. This CDR3 contains 18 residues. The CDR3 loop is CASSKDQGGARPSHEQYF.

The chain employs TRBV29-1 and TRBJ1-1. Germline V gene data show CDR1 as SQVTM and CDR2 as ANQGSEA. The CDR3 runs to 14 residues. Here the CDR3 reads CIVTVADENTEAFF.

This chain uses TRBV7-8 with TRBJ2-3; the TRBD2 assignment by TCRdb is unverifiable without DNA. Germline CDR1 SGHVS, CDR2 FQNEAQ. CDR3 length: 19 amino acids. The CDR3 region is CASSLDEDLTVTYTDTQYF.

The V and J genes are TRBV29-1 and TRBJ2-7; TCRdb calls TRBD1, which cannot be checked without DNA. The germline V gene has CDR1 SQVTM and CDR2 ANQGSEA. The CDR3 contains 13 residues. CDR3 protein: CSAVGQPSYEQYF.

The chain is built from TRBV6-5 and TRBJ2-1; TCRdb returns TRBD2, unconfirmable since there is no DNA. In germline, CDR1 is MNHEY, CDR2 SVGAGI. This CDR3 has 15 amino acids. The CDR3 sequence: CASRLRAVPYNEQFF.

The V call is TRBV7-6, the J call TRBJ2-2; without DNA, the TCRdb call of TRBD1 cannot be checked. CDR1 SGHVS and CDR2 FNYEAQ come from the germline V gene. This CDR3 has 14 residues. CDR3 region: CASSPGTATGELFF.

The CDR3 reads CASSSTGAVSYEQYF. This chain uses TRBV28 with TRBJ2-7; the D gene TCRdb calls, TRBD1, cannot be checked with no DNA. The CDR3 is 15 residues long. The germline V gene encodes CDR1 MDHEN and CDR2 SYDVKM.

The rearrangement joins TRBV7-9 to TRBJ2-1; TCRdb selects TRBD1, and the lack of DNA leaves this call unchecked. The CDR3 runs 16 residues. Germline V gene lookup returns CDR1 SEHNR and CDR2 FQNEAQ (reference sequence). The CDR3 is CASSLPGGQQYNEQFF.

V usage is TRBV6-6 and J usage is TRBJ2-7; the D call from TCRdb, TRBD1, cannot be confirmed without DNA. The CDR3 totals 13 residues. Germline CDR1 reads MNHNY; CDR2 reads SVGAGI (reference sequence). The CDR3: CASSYQGQYEQYF.

This sequence joins TRBV29-1 and TRBJ2-7. Per the germline V gene, CDR1 is SQVTM and CDR2 is ANQGSEA. The CDR3 has 12 amino acids. CDR3 amino acids: CSVRTVSYEQYF.